A single sample gave rise to the 4 T cell receptor beta chains below, sequenced in a study of cytomegalovirus exposure and HLA in healthy donors. The study ran its PCR with 60 Vbeta and 13 Jbeta primers. Clones were read by immunoSEQ multiplex PCR, and TCRdb kept only the in-frame ones, dropping some. The sample has about 69,000 clones, 60% to 75% seen once. The sequenced sample was PBMCs. These receptors originate from a woman in her sixties in good health and CMV-seropositive.

The chain is built from TRBV6-1 and TRBJ1-2; D gene ambiguous. The CDR3 runs to 14 residues. Germline loops: CDR1 MNHNS, CDR2 SASEGT. The ends were cut back, 10 bases at V and 3 bases at J, with 18 bases in the middle. Written as DNA, the CDR3 is TGTGCCACCGACTCCGAGCTGTTAGACTATGGCTACACCTTC. This codes for CATDSELLDYGYTF.

The chain joins TRBV18 to TRBJ1-5; tentatively, D is TRBD1 (5 bases). Germline CDR1 reads KGHSH; CDR2 reads LQKENI. With 6 bases removed from V and 5 bases from J, the gap between germline ends came to 11 bases. The CDR3 length is 13 residues. The CDR3 loop reads CASSLQEHQPQHF. CDR3 sequence (DNA): TGTGCCAGCTCCCTACAGGAGCATCAGCCCCAGCATTTT.

As concerns this clone: Germline is not matched at one junction end, which may reflect a read error. This chain links TRBV6-1 with TRBJ2-7; TRBD2 might be the D (5 bases). The CDR3 extends over 14 amino acids. Germline loops: CDR1 MNHNS, CDR2 SASEGT. CDR3 in amino acids: CASSEPGISSEQYF. Written as DNA, the CDR3 is TGTGCCAGCAGTGAACCGGGAATTTCCTCCGAGCAGTACTTC.

The chain links TRBV10-3 to TRBJ1-5; no clear D. The germline V gene encodes CDR1 ENHRY and CDR2 SYGVKD. V lost 5 bases and J lost 0, with 14 bases in between. The CDR3 loop spans 16 amino acids. CDR3 DNA: TGTGCCATCAGTCCGGCCACTCCGGGTAGCAATCAGCCCCAGCATTTT. It translates to CAISPATPGSNQPQHF.